This T cell receptor beta chain came from a study of cytomegalovirus exposure and HLA in healthy donors. Study-wide results and limits: Rarity marked most TCR sequences, yet some public TCRs occurred in many donors.

Assay used: immunoSEQ multiplex PCR; TCRdb lists only in-frame clones, some missing. The table records around 200,000 clones, 88% of them present only once. Germline loops: CDR1 MDHEN, CDR2 SYDVKM. After removal of 5 bases from V and 5 bases from J, the junction contained 10 bases not matched to a gene. The CDR3 totals 16 residues. With respect to this clone: The antigen is undetermined.

This sequence originates from a woman aged 18 to 35 in good health and CMV-seronegative. The chain combines TRBV28 with TRBJ1-4; 8 bases line up with TRBD1. The sequenced material came from PBMCs. DNA of the CDR3: TGTGCCAGCAGTCCGGGACAGGCAGTTATAAATGAAAAACTGTTTTTT. Translation gives CASSPGQAVINEKLFF.